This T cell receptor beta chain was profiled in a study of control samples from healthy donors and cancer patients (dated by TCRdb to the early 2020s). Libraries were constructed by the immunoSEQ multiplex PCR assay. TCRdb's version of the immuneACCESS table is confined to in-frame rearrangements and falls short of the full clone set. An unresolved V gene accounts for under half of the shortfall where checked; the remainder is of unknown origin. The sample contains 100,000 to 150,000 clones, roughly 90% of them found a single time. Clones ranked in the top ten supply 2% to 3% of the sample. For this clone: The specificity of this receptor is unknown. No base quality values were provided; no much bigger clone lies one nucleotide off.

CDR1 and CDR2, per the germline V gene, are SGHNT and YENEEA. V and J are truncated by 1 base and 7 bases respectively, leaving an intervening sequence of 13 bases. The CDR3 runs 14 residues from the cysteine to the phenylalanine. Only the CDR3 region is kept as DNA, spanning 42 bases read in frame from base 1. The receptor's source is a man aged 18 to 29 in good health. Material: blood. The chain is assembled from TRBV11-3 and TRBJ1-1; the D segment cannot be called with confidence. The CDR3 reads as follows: CASSLGAAPDEAFF. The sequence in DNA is TGTGCCAGCAGCTTAGGAGCAGCCCCGGATGAAGCTTTCTTT.